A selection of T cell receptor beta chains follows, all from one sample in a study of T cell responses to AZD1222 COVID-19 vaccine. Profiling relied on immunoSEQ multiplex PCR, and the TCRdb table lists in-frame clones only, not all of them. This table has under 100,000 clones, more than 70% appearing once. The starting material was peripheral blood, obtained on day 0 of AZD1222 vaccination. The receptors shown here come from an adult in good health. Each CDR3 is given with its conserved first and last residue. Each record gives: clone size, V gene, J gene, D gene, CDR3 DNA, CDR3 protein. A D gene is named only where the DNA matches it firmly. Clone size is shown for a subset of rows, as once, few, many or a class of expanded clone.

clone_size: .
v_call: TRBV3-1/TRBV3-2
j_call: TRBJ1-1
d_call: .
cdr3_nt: TGTGCCAGCAGCTCTCAGGGGACGGAAATGAACACTGAAGCTTTCTTT
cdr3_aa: CASSSQGTEMNTEAFF

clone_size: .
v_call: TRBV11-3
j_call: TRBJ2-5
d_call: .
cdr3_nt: TGTGCCAGCAGCACAACAGGGAAGGAGACCCAGTACTTC
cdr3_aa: CASSTTGKETQYF

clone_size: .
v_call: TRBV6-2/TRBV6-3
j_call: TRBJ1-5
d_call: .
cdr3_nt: TGTGCCAGCAGTTCTAATCACAGGGCAAGCAATCAGCCCCAGCATTTT
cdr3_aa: CASSSNHRASNQPQHF

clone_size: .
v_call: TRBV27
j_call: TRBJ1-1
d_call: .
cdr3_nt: TGTGCCAGCAGTTTTTTTCCCCCTCAGGGGCAGAACACTGAAGCTTTCTTT
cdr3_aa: CASSFFPPQGQNTEAFF

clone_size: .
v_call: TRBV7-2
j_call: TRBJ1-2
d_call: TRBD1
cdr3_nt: TGTGCCAGCAGCCCCAACTCGGGACAGCAGACTAACTATGGCTACACCTTC
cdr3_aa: CASSPNSGQQTNYGYTF

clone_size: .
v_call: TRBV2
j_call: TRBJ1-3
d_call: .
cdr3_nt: TGTGCCAGCAGTACAGGGATGGGTGGAAACACCATATATTTT
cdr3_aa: CASSTGMGGNTIYF

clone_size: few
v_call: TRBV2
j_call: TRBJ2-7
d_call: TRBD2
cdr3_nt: TGTGCCAGCAGTGAGAGGCGGGGGGACCCTTCCGAGCAGTACTTC
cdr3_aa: CASSERRGDPSEQYF

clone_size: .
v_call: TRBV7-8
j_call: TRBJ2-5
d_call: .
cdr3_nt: TGTGCCAGCACCCAGGGGCCGGGGGCCCACAAGGCCCAGTACTTC
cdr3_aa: CASTQGPGAHKAQYF

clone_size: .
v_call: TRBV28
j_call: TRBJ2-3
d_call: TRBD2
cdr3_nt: TGTGCCAGCAGTCCACCCCCACTAGCGGGGGGCACAGATACGCAGTATTTT
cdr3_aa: CASSPPPLAGGTDTQYF

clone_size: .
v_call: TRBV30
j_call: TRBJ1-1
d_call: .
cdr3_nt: TGTGCCTGGGAAACGCAGTTGAACACTGAAGCTTTCTTT
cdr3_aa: CAWETQLNTEAFF

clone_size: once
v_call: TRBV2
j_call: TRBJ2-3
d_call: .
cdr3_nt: TGTGCCAGCAGCAAAACCCCAGATACGCAGTATTTT
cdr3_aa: CASSKTPDTQYF

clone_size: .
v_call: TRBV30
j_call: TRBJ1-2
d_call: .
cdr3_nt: TGTGCCTGGAGAGGCGACAGACGTAACTATGGCTACACCTTC
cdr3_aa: CAWRGDRRNYGYTF

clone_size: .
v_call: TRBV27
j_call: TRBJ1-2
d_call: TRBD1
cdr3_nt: TGTGCCAGCTCCGACAGGGCAGCCTATGGCTACACCTTC
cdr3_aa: CASSDRAAYGYTF

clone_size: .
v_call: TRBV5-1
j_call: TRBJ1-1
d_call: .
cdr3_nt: TGCGCCAGCAGCTTGGAAGGCCCCCTGGGTGAAGCTTTCTTT
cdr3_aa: CASSLEGPLGEAFF

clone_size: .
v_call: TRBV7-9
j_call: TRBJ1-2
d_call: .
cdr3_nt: TGTGCCAGCAGCGCGGGACATTGGGTCTATGGCTACACCTTC
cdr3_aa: CASSAGHWVYGYTF

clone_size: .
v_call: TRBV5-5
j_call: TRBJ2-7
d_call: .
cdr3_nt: TGTGCCAGCGGCGATAGCTCCCGGTACGAGCAGTACTTC
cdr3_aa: CASGDSSRYEQYF

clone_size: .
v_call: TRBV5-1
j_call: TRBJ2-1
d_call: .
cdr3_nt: TGCGCCAGCAGCAACGAATTACGGGAGCAGTTCTTC
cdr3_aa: CASSNELREQFF

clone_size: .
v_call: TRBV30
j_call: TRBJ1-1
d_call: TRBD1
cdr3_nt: TGTGCCTGGAGTAGAGTCCAGGGGGTCACTGAAGCTTTCTTT
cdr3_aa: CAWSRVQGVTEAFF

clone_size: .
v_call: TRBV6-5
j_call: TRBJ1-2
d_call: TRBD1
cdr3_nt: TGTGCCAGCAGCTACAGGGGGCCTAGCTATGGCTACACCTTC
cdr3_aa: CASSYRGPSYGYTF

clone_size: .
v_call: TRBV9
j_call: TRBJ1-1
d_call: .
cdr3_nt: TGTGCCAGCAGCGTAACAGGCTCCATGGTAGGCACTGAAGCTTTCTTT
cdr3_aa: CASSVTGSMVGTEAFF

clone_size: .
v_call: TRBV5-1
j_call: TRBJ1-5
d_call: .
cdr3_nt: TGCGCCAGCAGCCCCACTCCTAACAGCTACAATCAGCCCCAGCATTTT
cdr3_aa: CASSPTPNSYNQPQHF

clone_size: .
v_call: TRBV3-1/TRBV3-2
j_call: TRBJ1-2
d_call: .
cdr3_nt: TGTGCCAGCAGCCAAGATCCCGGAAGGGAAGGTAATGGCTACACCTTC
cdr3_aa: CASSQDPGREGNGYTF

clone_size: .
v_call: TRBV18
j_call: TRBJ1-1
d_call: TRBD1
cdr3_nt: TGTGCCAGCTCACCAACAGGGGGCGCAGAAGCTTTCTTT
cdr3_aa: CASSPTGGAEAFF

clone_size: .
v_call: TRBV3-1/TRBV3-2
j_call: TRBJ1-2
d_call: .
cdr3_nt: TGTGCCAGCAGCCAGTCACGTGAGGGAAGGCTACGTGGCTACACCTTC
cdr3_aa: CASSQSREGRLRGYTF

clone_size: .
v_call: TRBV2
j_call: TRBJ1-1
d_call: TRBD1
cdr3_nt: TGTGCCAGCAGGCCGGTGACAGGGGGCATAGGTGAAGCTTTCTTT
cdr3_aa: CASRPVTGGIGEAFF

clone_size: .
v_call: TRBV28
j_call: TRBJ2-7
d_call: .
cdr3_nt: TGTGCCAGCAGTCCCCCCGGTGGGATTTTATCGGCGGGCGAGCAGTACTTC
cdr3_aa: CASSPPGGILSAGEQYF

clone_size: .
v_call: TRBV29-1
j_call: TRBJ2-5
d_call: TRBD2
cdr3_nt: TGCAGCGTTTTTAGACTAGCGGGGGGGGAGACCCAGTACTTC
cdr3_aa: CSVFRLAGGETQYF

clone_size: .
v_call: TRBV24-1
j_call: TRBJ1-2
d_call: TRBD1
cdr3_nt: TGTGCCACCAGTGGGGGGACAGCTGCTAACTATGGCTACACCTTC
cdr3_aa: CATSGGTAANYGYTF

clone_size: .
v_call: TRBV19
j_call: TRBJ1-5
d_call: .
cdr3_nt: TGTGCCAGTAAGGCCCCCGGGTTTGACAATCAGCCCCAGCATTTT
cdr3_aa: CASKAPGFDNQPQHF

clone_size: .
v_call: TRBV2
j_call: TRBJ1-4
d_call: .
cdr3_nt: TGTGCCAGCAGTGAATTTGGGCAGGCAACTAATGAAAAACTGTTTTTT
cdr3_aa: CASSEFGQATNEKLFF

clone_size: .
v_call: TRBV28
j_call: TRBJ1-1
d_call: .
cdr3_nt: TGTGCCAGCAGTCCAGCTACAAGGGGGGCAGGGGAAGCTTTCTTT
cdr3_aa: CASSPATRGAGEAFF

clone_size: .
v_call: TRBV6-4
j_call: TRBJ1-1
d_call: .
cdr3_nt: TGTGCCAGCAGTGACTCTCTGGGGACTGAAGCTTTCTTT
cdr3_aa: CASSDSLGTEAFF

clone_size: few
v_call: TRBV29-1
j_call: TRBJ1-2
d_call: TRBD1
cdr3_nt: TGCAGCGTGGTGGACAGGGGGATTGGCTACACCTTC
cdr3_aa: CSVVDRGIGYTF

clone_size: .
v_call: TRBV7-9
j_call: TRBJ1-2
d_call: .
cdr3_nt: TGTGCCAGCAGCTTAGAGTCAACCAACTATGGCTACACCTTC
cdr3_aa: CASSLESTNYGYTF

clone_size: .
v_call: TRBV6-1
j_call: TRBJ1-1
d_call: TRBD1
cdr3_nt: TGTGCCAGCAGTGGAGGGGGCCGGGTCGGCATGAACACTGAAGCTTTCTTT
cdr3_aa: CASSGGGRVGMNTEAFF

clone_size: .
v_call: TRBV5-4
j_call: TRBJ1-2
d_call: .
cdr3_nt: TGTGCCAGCAGCTTGGATAGTTTCTATGGCTACACCTTC
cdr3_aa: CASSLDSFYGYTF

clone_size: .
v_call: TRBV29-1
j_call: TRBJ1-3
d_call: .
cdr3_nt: TGCAGCGTTGGTTGGGAATCTGGAAACACCATATATTTT
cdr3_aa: CSVGWESGNTIYF

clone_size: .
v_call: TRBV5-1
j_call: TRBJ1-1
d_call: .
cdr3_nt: TGCGCCAGCAGCTTCCAGGGCTTGAACACTGAAGCTTTCTTT
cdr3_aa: CASSFQGLNTEAFF

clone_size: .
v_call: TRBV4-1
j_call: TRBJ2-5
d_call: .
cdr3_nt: TGCGCCAGCAGCCAAGTGGGCCCACAAGAGACCCAGTACTTC
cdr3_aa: CASSQVGPQETQYF

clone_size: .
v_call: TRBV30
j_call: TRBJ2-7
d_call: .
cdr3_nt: TGTGCCTGGAGTGTACTAAGGTCCGACGAGCAGTACTTC
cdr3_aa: CAWSVLRSDEQYF

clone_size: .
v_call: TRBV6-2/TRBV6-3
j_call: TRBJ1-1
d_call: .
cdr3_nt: TGTGCCAGCAGCCCGACGGTGAACACTGAAGCTTTCTTT
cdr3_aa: CASSPTVNTEAFF

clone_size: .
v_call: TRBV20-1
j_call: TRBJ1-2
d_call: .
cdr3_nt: TGCAGTGCTAGGTTGGGCTATGGCTACACCTTC
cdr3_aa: CSARLGYGYTF

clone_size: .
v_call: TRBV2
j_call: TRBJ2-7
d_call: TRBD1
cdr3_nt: TGTGCCAGCAGGGCGGACAGGGGCTACGAGCAGTACTTC
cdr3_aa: CASRADRGYEQYF

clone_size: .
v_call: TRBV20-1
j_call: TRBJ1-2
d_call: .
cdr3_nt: TGCGCCACCGGGACGGCGGATGGCTACACCTTC
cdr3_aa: CATGTADGYTF

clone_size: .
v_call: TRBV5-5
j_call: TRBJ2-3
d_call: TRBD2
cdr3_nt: TGTGCCAGCAGCACCCCCCGGGGGGGCTCCCCTGGTAGTACAGATACGCAGTATTTT
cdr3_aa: CASSTPRGGSPGSTDTQYF

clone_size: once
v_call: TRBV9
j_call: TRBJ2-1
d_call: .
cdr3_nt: TGTGCCAGCAGCAAGGTAACCAATGAGCAGTTCTTC
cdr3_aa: CASSKVTNEQFF

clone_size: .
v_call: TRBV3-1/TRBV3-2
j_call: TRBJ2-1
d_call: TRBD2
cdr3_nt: TGTGCCAGCAGCCCACATAGGACTAGCGGGTACAATGAGCAGTTCTTC
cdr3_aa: CASSPHRTSGYNEQFF

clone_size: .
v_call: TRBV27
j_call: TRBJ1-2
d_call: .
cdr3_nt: TGTGCCAGCAGAAGCACTAACTATGGCTACACCTTC
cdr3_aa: CASRSTNYGYTF

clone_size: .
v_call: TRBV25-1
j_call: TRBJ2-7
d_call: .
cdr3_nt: TGTGCCAGCAGTGAATGGGGCAGTCGGCTCGAGCAGTACTTC
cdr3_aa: CASSEWGSRLEQYF

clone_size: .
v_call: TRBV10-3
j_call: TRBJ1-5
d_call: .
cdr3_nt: TGTGCCATCAGCCCAGGGAATAGCAATCAGCCCCAGCATTTT
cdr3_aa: CAISPGNSNQPQHF

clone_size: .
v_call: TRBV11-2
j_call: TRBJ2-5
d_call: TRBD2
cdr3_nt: TGTGCCAGCAGCTTGGGCTCCTCGTCAGGGAGGGAAGAGACCCAGTACTTC
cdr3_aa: CASSLGSSSGREETQYF

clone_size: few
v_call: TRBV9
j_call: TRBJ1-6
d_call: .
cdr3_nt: TGTGCCAGCAGCGTATCCGACAGGTATAATTCACCCCTCCACTTT
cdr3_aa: CASSVSDRYNSPLHF

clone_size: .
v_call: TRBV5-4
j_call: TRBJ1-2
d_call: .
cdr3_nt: TGTGCCAGCAGCTTGCTTAACTATGGCTACACCTTC
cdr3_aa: CASSLLNYGYTF

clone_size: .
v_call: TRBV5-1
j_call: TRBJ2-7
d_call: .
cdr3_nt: TGCGCCAGCAGCTTGGTTCAGGGTAAGAACGAGCAGTACTTC
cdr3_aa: CASSLVQGKNEQYF

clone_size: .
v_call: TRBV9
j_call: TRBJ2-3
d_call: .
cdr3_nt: TGTGCCAGCAGCGGACAGGATGCCACAGATACGCAGTATTTT
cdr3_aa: CASSGQDATDTQYF

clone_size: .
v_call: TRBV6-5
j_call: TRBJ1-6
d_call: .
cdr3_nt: TGTGCCAGCAGTTACACCTCCACAAATTCACCCCTCCACTTT
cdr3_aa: CASSYTSTNSPLHF

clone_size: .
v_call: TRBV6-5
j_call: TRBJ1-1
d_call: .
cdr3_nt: TGTGCCAGCAGTTTGACTCGGGACACTGAAGCTTTCTTT
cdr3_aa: CASSLTRDTEAFF

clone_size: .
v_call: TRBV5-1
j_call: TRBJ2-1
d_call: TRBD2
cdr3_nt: TGCGCCAGCAGCGCCTGGACTAGCGCGGTCCGGTCCTACAATGAGCAGTTCTTC
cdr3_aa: CASSAWTSAVRSYNEQFF

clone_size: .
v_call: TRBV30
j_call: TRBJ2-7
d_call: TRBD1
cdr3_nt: TGTGCCTGGAGTGTTTCAGGGGGTGGTTACGAGCAGTACTTC
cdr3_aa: CAWSVSGGGYEQYF